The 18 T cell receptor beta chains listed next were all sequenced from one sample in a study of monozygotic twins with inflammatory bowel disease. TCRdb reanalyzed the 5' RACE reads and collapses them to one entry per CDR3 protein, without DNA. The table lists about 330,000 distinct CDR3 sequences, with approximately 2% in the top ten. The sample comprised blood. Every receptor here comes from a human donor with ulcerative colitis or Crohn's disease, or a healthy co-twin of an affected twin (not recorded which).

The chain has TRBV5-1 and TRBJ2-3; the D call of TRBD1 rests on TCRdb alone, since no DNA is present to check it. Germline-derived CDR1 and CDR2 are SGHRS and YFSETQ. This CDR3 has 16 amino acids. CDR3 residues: CASSSPGGRRTDTQYF.

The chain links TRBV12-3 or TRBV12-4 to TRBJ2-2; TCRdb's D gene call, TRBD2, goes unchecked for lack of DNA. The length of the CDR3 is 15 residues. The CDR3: CASSGLAGPNGELFF.

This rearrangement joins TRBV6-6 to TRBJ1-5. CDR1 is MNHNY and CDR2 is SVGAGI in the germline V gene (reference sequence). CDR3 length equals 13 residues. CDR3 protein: CASSYYEGQPQHF.

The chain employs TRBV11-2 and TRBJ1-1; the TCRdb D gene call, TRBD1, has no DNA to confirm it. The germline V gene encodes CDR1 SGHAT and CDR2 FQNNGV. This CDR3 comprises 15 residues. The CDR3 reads CASSWTGGLNTEAFF.

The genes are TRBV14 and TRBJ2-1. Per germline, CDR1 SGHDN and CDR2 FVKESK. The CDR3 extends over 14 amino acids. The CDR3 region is CASSQDDVNREQFF.

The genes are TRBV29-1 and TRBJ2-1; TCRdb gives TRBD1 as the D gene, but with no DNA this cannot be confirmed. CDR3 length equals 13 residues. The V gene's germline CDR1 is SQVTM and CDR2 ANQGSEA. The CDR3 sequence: CSVAGGLGNEQFF.

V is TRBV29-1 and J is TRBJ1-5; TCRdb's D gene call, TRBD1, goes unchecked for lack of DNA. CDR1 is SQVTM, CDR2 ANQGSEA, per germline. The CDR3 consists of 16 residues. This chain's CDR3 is CSVVQGAADSNQPQHF. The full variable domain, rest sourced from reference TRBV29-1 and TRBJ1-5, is SAVISQKPSRDICQRGTSLTIQCQVDSQVTMMFWYRQQPGQSLTLIATANQGSEATYESGFVIDKFPISRPNLTFSTLTVSNMSPEDSSIYLCSVVQGAADSNQPQHFGDGTRLSIL.

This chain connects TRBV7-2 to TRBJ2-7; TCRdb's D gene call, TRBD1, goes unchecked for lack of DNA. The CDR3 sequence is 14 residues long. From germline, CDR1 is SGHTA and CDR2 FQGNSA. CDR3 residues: CASVRGGNSYEQYF. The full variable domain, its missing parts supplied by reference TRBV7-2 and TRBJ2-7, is GAGVSQSPSNKVTEKGKDVELRCDPISGHTALYWYRQSLGQGLEFLIYFQGNSAPDKSGLPSDRFSAERTGGSVSTLTIQRTQQEDSAVYLCASVRGGNSYEQYFGPGTRLTVT.

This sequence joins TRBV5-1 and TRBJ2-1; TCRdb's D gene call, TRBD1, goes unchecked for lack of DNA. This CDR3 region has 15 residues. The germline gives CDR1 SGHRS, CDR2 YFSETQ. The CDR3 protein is CASSLAGQGWNEQFF. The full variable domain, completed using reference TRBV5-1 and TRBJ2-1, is KAGVTQTPRYLIKTRGQQVTLSCSPISGHRSVSWYQQTPGQGLQFLFEYFSETQRNKGNFPGRFSGRQFSNSRSEMNVSTLELGDSALYLCASSLAGQGWNEQFFGPGTRLTVL.

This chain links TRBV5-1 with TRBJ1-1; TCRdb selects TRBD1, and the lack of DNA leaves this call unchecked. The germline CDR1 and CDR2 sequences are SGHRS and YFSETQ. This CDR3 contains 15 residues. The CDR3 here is CASSSTGFISTEAFF.

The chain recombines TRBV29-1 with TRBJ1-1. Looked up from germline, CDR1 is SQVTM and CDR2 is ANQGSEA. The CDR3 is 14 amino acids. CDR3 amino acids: CSVESGSWNTEAFF.

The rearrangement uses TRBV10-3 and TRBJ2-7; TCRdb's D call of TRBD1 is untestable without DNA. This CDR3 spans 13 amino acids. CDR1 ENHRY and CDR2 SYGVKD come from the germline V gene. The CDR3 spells CAITSTGSYEQYF.

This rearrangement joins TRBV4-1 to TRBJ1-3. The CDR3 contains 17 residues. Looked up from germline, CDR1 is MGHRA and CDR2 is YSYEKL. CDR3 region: CASSQGSLSGVGNTIYF.

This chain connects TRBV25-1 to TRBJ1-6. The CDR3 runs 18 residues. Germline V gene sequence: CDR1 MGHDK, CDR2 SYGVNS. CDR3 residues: CASSPGLVEGAHNSPLHF.

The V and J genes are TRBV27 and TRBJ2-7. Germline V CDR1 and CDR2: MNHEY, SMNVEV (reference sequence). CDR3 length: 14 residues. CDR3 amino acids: CASSPAGVSYEQYF.

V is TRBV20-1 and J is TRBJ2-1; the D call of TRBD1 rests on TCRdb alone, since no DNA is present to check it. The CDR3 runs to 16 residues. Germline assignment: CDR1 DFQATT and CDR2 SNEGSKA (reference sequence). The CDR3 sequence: CSASAPGTGSYNEQFF.

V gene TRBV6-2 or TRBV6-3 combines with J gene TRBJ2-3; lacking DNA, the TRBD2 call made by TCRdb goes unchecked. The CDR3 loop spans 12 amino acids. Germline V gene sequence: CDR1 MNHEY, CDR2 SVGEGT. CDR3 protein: CARGLGTYTQYF.

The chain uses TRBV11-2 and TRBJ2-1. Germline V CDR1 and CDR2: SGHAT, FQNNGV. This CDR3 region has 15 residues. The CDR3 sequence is CASSFLGTRDNEQFF.